This TCR beta chain came from a study of PD-1 blockade in classical Hodgkin lymphoma. Regarding this clone: Its antigen remains unidentified.

Generated by immunoSEQ multiplex PCR, the TCRdb table keeps only in-frame clones and is missing some. The repertoire holds about 21,000 clones, with 75% to 85% as singletons. Study-wide findings and caveats: Significant TCR diversity gains by C4D1 occurred in CD4+ but not CD8+ cells.

Specified time point: cycle 4 day 1 (C4D1), after less than 7 weeks of nivolumab. With no exception, relapse followed autologous stem cell transplantation in all patients, and brentuximab vedotin exposure varied. This clonotype was sampled from a human donor with classical Hodgkin lymphoma. The sequencing here drew on peripheral blood mononuclear cells (PBMCs), taken before the fourth cycle of nivolumab.

The CDR3 loop is CASSLAVRGWDTGELFF. CDR3 nucleotide sequence: TGTGCCAGCAGCTTGGCCGTTAGGGGGTGGGACACCGGGGAGCTGTTTTTT. V usage is TRBV5-4 and J usage is TRBJ2-2, with D perhaps matching TRBD1 (6 bases). The V end lost 0 bases, the J end lost 3 bases, and 15 bases lay between the germline ends. The length of the CDR3 is 17 residues. CDR1 and CDR2 from the germline V gene are SGHNT and YYREEE (reference sequence).